These T cell receptor beta chains were read from a single sample in a study of shared clonotypes between healthy human individuals. Produced via immunoSEQ multiplex PCR; TCRdb's table is partial and in-frame only. In the table there are some 2,000,000 clones, 85% to 95% of which are singletons. Sequenced sample: naive CD4+ T cells sorted from blood. The receptors were gathered from a young man in good health. CDR3s include the opening cysteine and the closing phenylalanine or tryptophan. A D gene is named only where the DNA matches it firmly. Clone size is given for some rows only: seen once, a few or many times, or a class if the clone is expanded.

clone_size	v_call	d_call	j_call	cdr3_aa	cdr3_nt
once	TRBV5-1	TRBD2	TRBJ2-7	CASSPGGETYEQYF	TGCGCCAGCAGCCCGGGAGGGGAAACCTACGAGCAGTACTTC
.	TRBV19	.	TRBJ1-2	CASSRDSFYGYTF	TGTGCCAGTAGTAGAGACAGTTTCTATGGCTACACCTTC
.	TRBV28	.	TRBJ1-1	CASSPPEGRTFF	TGTGCCAGCAGTCCACCTGAGGGGCGAACTTTCTTT
.	TRBV7-2	TRBD1	TRBJ2-7	CASSLRTGAEQYF	TGTGCCAGCAGCTTAAGGACAGGGGCCGAGCAGTACTTC
.	TRBV5-4	TRBD1	TRBJ2-5	CASERGTGGQETQYF	TGTGCCAGCGAAAGAGGGACAGGGGGCCAAGAGACCCAGTACTTC
.	TRBV14	.	TRBJ2-5	CASSQGAIETQYF	TGTGCCAGCAGCCAAGGAGCAATTGAGACCCAGTACTTC
.	TRBV5-1	TRBD2	TRBJ2-3	CASSEGTSGTTDTQYF	TGCGCCAGCAGCGAGGGGACTAGCGGGACAACAGATACGCAGTATTTT
.	TRBV7-9	.	TRBJ2-3	CASSLSADTQYF	TGTGCCAGCAGTCTTAGTGCAGATACGCAGTATTTT
.	TRBV6-5	.	TRBJ1-3	CASSKTGLGNTIYF	TGTGCCAGCAGTAAGACAGGTCTCGGAAACACCATATATTTT
.	TRBV4-1	TRBD1	TRBJ2-2	CASSQTGQGAGELFF	TGCGCCAGCAGCCAAACAGGACAGGGGGCCGGGGAGCTGTTTTTT
.	TRBV5-4	TRBD1	TRBJ1-3	CASSLEKGTVPGNTIYF	TGTGCCAGCAGCCTAGAAAAGGGGACAGTTCCCGGAAACACCATATATTTT
.	TRBV2	TRBD1	TRBJ2-2	CASRDTGGTGELFF	TGTGCCAGCAGGGACACAGGGGGCACCGGGGAGCTGTTTTTT
.	TRBV29-1	TRBD1	TRBJ1-2	CSVGQGVPYGYTF	TGCAGCGTTGGACAGGGGGTACCCTATGGCTACACCTTC
.	TRBV4-3	.	TRBJ2-1	CASSQSRSSYNEQFF	TGCGCCAGCAGCCAAAGCCGGAGCTCCTACAATGAGCAGTTCTTC
.	TRBV11-2	TRBD1	TRBJ2-7	CASSLGGTGPSYEQYF	TGTGCCAGCAGCTTAGGGGGGACAGGGCCATCCTACGAGCAGTACTTC
.	TRBV2	.	TRBJ1-3	CASSEQHSGNTIYF	TGTGCCAGCAGTGAACAGCACTCTGGAAACACCATATATTTT
once	TRBV9	.	TRBJ1-5	CASSVEGGPNGPQHF	TGTGCCAGCAGCGTAGAAGGGGGGCCTAACGGGCCCCAGCATTTT
.	TRBV5-1	.	TRBJ2-6	CASTLNSGANVLTF	TGCGCCAGCACCCTAAACTCTGGGGCCAACGTCCTGACTTTC
.	TRBV6-6	.	TRBJ2-7	CASSGGTQATGEQYF	TGTGCCAGCAGTGGTGGGACACAAGCCACGGGGGAGCAGTACTTC
.	TRBV29-1	.	TRBJ2-1	CSVEIGSYNEQFF	TGCAGCGTTGAAATAGGAAGCTACAATGAGCAGTTCTTC
.	TRBV28	.	TRBJ1-5	CASRQGGQPQHF	TGTGCCAGCAGGCAGGGTGGTCAGCCCCAGCATTTT
.	TRBV27	.	TRBJ2-7	CASSSPDIHEQYF	TGTGCCAGCAGTTCCCCAGACATCCACGAGCAGTACTTC
.	TRBV5-4	TRBD2	TRBJ2-3	CASTYRGGRDTDTQYF	TGTGCCAGCACCTACCGGGGCGGGAGGGACACAGATACGCAGTATTTT
.	TRBV7-7	TRBD1	TRBJ2-2	CASSLDRGDGELFF	TGTGCTAGCAGCTTGGACAGGGGAGACGGGGAGCTGTTTTTT